This TCR beta chain was found in a study of beta chain features in type 1 diabetes. Expressed TCRB transcripts were sequenced after all isolated RNA was converted to cDNA. Roughly 3.6 million reads per sample on average were obtained from naive, central memory and regulatory T cell samples. Clones were read by immunoSEQ multiplex PCR, and TCRdb kept only the in-frame ones, dropping some. The sample lists about 270,000 clones; 14% were seen once. Points from the study as a whole: Shorter TCRB CDR3s, moderately but significantly so, marked every one of the four CD4+ subsets in Type 1 diabetes patients.

Germline trimming cut 4 bases from V and 5 bases from J; bases unmatched to any gene: 6. There are 14 residues in the CDR3. CDR1 is SGHRS, CDR2 YFSETQ, per germline. Points on this clone: Its antigen is not identified.

This clonotype originated in a man in his thirties or forties with type 1 diabetes. The gene calls are TRBV5-1 and TRBJ2-4, with 7 bases aligning to TRBD1. Sequencing was done on a sample of naive CD4+ T cells from blood. The chain's CDR3 is CASSGGQPQNIQYF. CDR3 nucleotide sequence: TGCGCCAGCAGCGGGGGACAGCCACAAAACATTCAGTACTTC.